This T cell receptor beta chain was identified during a study of molecular identifiers for immune sequencing clone quantification. Overall study findings and caveats: In naive cells, under 1% of molecules belonged to clones above 20 RNA copies, against over 97% in effector cells.

MiXCR was run by TCRdb on the PCR reads, yielding one entry per CDR3 protein. The profile shows 60,000 to 65,000 distinct CDR3 sequences, around a fifth of them singletons. This clonotype was detected only a few times. Antigen specificity is unknown. This CDR3 is built from 15 residues. With 2 bases removed from V and 2 bases from J, the gap between germline ends came to 10 bases. The sample consisted of naive CD8+ T cells from blood, with Jurkat cell RNA spiked in. Subset denoted: FACS-sorted CD8+CD4-CCR7+CD45RA+ naive T cells. The chain employs TRBV12-3 or TRBV12-4 and TRBJ2-1; D remains ambiguous. This sequence originates from a human donor in good health. Some libraries in this study had Jurkat cell RNA spiked in. The CDR3 reads CASSLNGGAYNEQFF. The CDR3, as DNA: TGTGCCAGCAGTTTAAACGGCGGAGCCTACAATGAGCAGTTCTTC.